The sequence of this T cell receptor (beta chain) was determined in a study of cytotoxic CD8 clonotypes in ibrutinib-treated CLL. Here immunoSEQ multiplex PCR was the method, and the copy in TCRdb shows in-frame clones only, minus some. Altogether some 200,000 clones are present, just over 70% being singletons, with the ten largest covering around 5.9%. The TCR beta libraries used around 2.2 micrograms of genomic DNA that came from cryopreserved PBMCs. Trimming took off 1 base at V and 1 base at J, with 8 bases between the two ends. CDR1 is SGHRS, CDR2 YFSETQ, per germline. The CDR3 runs 14 residues.

The J gene is TRBJ1-1, the V gene TRBV5-1, with a tentative D call TRBD1 (5 bases). This sequence was found in a human donor with chronic lymphocytic leukemia. Specimen: PBMCs, collected after 12 months of ibrutinib treatment. In nucleotides, the CDR3 is TGCGCCAGCAGCTTGATAGGGGCGAACACTGAAGCTTTCTTT. Amino acids: CASSLIGANTEAFF. The whole variable domain, filled in from reference TRBV5-1 and TRBJ1-1, reads KAGVTQTPRYLIKTRGQQVTLSCSPISGHRSVSWYQQTPGQGLQFLFEYFSETQRNKGNFPGRFSGRQFSNSRSEMNVSTLELGDSALYLCASSLIGANTEAFFGQGTRLTVV.